Detailed here is one T cell receptor (beta chain). Its specificity is unknown. The data are from a study of T cell responses to AZD1222 COVID-19 vaccine. Notes on the study in general: Baseline seropositives among AZD1222 recipients totaled only six or seven. A mostly white British donor set with more females was recruited, and clonal diversity was possibly underestimated.

The table came from immunoSEQ multiplex PCR; TCRdb's copy has only in-frame clones and leaves some out. This sample has around 140,000 clones, with 92% found just once. V shed 5 bases, J shed 4 bases, and the junction held 13 bases outside the gene matches. Germline loops: CDR1 SEHNR, CDR2 FQNEAQ (reference sequence). The CDR3 sequence is 17 residues long. The input for sequencing was peripheral blood, taken 28 days after the second AZD1222 dose. The origin of this receptor is an adult who received the AZD1222 COVID-19 vaccine. This chain uses TRBV7-9 with TRBJ1-2; 10 nucleotides match TRBD1. The CDR3 here is CASSIGQGVGRSYGYTF. Written as DNA, the CDR3 is TGTGCCAGCAGCATAGGACAGGGGGTAGGCCGAAGCTATGGCTACACCTTC. The variable domain in full, with the rest retrieved from reference TRBV7-9 and TRBJ1-2, is DTGVSQNPRHKITKRGQNVTFRCDPISEHNRLYWYRQTLGQGPEFLTYFQNEAQLEKSRLLSDRFSAERPKGSFSTLEIQRTEQGDSAMYLCASSIGQGVGRSYGYTFGSGTRLTVV.